The clone carrying this TCR beta chain was observed at least ten times. Its specificity is not known. The data were obtained in a study of CD8 T cells in ankylosing spondylitis. Study-wide results and limits: Made up of about eight highly homologous variants, a TCR beta motif appeared characteristic of ankylosing spondylitis blood. In reactive arthritis synovial fluid and blood, some motif variants had been reported before.

Making use of molecular barcodes, quantitative 5'-RACE generated TCR beta libraries. From the 5' RACE reads, TCRdb called clonotypes with MiXCR, one entry per CDR3 protein. The sample lists 200,000 or so distinct CDR3 sequences, around a quarter seen once, with 5% to 8% in the top ten. This TCR was sampled from a male donor with ankylosing spondylitis or in good health (not recorded which). The sample comprised blood, either unsorted or a sorted T cell fraction (not recorded which).

CDR3 residues: CSASRASRANEQFF. The CDR3 DNA follows: TGCAGTGCTAGTCGGGCTAGTCGGGCGAATGAGCAGTTCTTC. The V gene is TRBV20-1, the J gene TRBJ2-1; D is unclear. The CDR3 totals 14 residues. Germline CDR1 reads DFQATT; CDR2 reads SNEGSKA (reference sequence). The V end lost 3 bases, the J end lost 7 bases, and 16 bases lay between the germline ends.